The entry that follows covers one T cell receptor (beta chain) sequence. The sample carries other DNA sequences with the same CDR3. The entry originates in a study of cytomegalovirus exposure and HLA in healthy donors. The CDR3 extends over 13 amino acids. The germline V gene has CDR1 MNHEY and CDR2 SVGAGI. J lost 4 bases, V lost 10 bases, and 9 bases had no gene match. Amplification used 60 Vbeta primers and 13 Jbeta primers. The table came from immunoSEQ multiplex PCR; TCRdb's copy has only in-frame clones and leaves some out. The sample has under 140,000 clones, 65% to 80% seen once. Sequencing was performed on PBMCs. The chain uses TRBV6-5 and TRBJ2-7; 8 bases match TRBD1. The receptor's source is a woman aged 55-70 years in good health and CMV-seropositive. This chain's CDR3 is CATLNRGSYEQYF. In DNA, the CDR3 is TGTGCCACCTTGAACAGGGGGAGTTACGAGCAGTACTTC.